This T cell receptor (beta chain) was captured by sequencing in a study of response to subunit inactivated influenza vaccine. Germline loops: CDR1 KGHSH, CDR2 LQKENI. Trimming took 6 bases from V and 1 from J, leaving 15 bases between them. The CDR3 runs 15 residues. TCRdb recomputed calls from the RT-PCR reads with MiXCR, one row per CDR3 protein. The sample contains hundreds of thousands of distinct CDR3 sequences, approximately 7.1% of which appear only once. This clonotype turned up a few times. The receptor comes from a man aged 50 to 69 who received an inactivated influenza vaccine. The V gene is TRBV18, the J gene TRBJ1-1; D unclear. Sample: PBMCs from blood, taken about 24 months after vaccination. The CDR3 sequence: CASSREEAGNTEAFF. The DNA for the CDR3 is TGTGCCAGCTCCCGAGAAGAGGCGGGGAACACTGAAGCTTTCTTT. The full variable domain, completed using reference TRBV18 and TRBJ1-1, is NAGVMQNPRHLVRRRGQEARLRCSPMKGHSHVYWYRQLPEEGLKFMVYLQKENIIDESGMPKERFSAEFPKEGPSILRIQQVVRGDSAAYFCASSREEAGNTEAFFGQGTRLTVV.